The source of this TCR beta chain is a study of CD8 T cells in ankylosing spondylitis. The V gene's germline CDR1 is KGHSH and CDR2 LQKENI. V shed 1 base and J shed 4 bases, with 10 bases lying between them. There are 15 residues in the CDR3. Of note for this clonotype: Its specificity is not known.

Study conclusions and caveats: Typical of ankylosing spondylitis blood, it appeared, was a TCR beta motif of eight highly homologous variants. Matched ankylosing spondylitis synovial fluid reportedly showed significant enrichment of disease-linked clones.

By quantitative 5'-RACE with molecular barcodes, the TCR beta libraries were made. TCRdb recomputed calls from the 5' RACE reads with MiXCR, one row per CDR3 protein. The profile covers tens of thousands of distinct CDR3 sequences, with roughly 27% appearing a single time and less than 60% taken by the ten largest. Sequenced sample: blood, either unsorted or a sorted T cell fraction (not recorded which). The TCR was taken from a male donor with ankylosing spondylitis or in good health (not recorded which). V gene TRBV18 combines with J gene TRBJ2-2; D perhaps matches TRBD1 (6 bases). The CDR3: CASSPQRGGTGELFF. The CDR3 region has the DNA TGTGCCAGCTCACCACAACGAGGGGGCACCGGGGAGCTGTTTTTT.